Sequencing of this T cell receptor beta chain was carried out in a study of sequential checkpoint blockade in melanoma. Treatment noted: randomized to nivolumab then ipilimumab (arm A) or the reverse (arm B). Live CD3+CD8+ CD19− CD56− cells were sorted from PBMCs. Using immunoSEQ multiplex PCR, the repertoire was profiled, and TCRdb retains in-frame clones only, with some absent. The sample yields about 21,000 clones, about 80% seen once. The germline CDR1 and CDR2 sequences are SQVTM and ANQGSEA. Trimming cost V 4 bases and J 9 bases, with 16 bases left between them. This CDR3 contains 12 residues. This material consisted of CD8+ T cells sorted from blood (inferred from file names), taken from a patient given nivolumab and ipilimumab in sequence. The genes are TRBV29-1 and TRBJ2-7, with D possibly being TRBD2 (6 bases). The TCR was taken from a human donor with melanoma. CDR3 DNA sequence: TGCAGCGTTGGTAACCAGGGACTCGGGCAGTACTTC. Its translation: CSVGNQGLGQYF.